The 9 T cell receptor beta chains in this list originate from one sample, sequenced in a study of vaccination effects on CD4 cells after COVID-19. Using viral peptide pools, the ViraFEST assay grew out antigen-specific CD4+ T cells prior to sequencing. Following 10 days of culture, CD4+ T cells were isolated. A positive SARS-CoV-2 PCR test fell between March and December 2020. Sequencing was performed with immunoSEQ multiplex PCR; in TCRdb, only in-frame clones are kept and a portion is missing. Of 42,000 or so clones detected, around 74% appear once; the ten largest clones hold over 25%. The antigens these receptors bind are not known. This material consisted of CD4+ T cells from PBMCs cultured with a peptide pool, taken before COVID-19 vaccination. The receptor source for this set is a human donor who had a prior SARS-CoV-2 infection.

This chain joins TRBV11-2 and TRBJ1-3, with 10 bases aligning to TRBD1. The CDR3 covers 13 residues. V was clipped by 3 bases and J by 8 bases; unmatched bases: 1. Per the germline V gene, CDR1 is SGHAT and CDR2 is FQNNGV. The CDR3 DNA reads TGTGCCAGCAGCTTGGGACAGGGGTACACCATATATTTT. This codes for CASSLGQGYTIYF. The complete variable domain, with remaining parts taken from reference TRBV11-2 and TRBJ1-3, reads EAGVAQSPRYKIIEKRQSVAFWCNPISGHATLYWYQQILGQGPKLLIQFQNNGVVDDSQLPKDRFSAERLKGVDSTLKIQPAKLEDSAVYLCASSLGQGYTIYFGEGSWLTVV.

This clone appeared once. This rearrangement joins TRBV30 to TRBJ2-5; no definite D call. Germline CDR1 GTSNPN, CDR2 SVGIG (reference sequence). V lost 2 bases and J lost 1, with 8 bases in between. This CDR3 is 13 amino acids long. For the CDR3, the DNA is TGTGCCTGGAGTCGGCGTCTCCAAGAGACCCAGTACTTC. Its translation is CAWSRRLQETQYF.

The V and J genes are TRBV28 and TRBJ1-1; unclear D gene. The CDR3 runs 13 residues. V lost 1 base and J lost 3, with 6 bases in between. Germline V gene sequence: CDR1 MDHEN, CDR2 SYDVKM. CDR3 DNA: TGTGCCAGCAGTTTATCAGGAGACACTGAAGCTTTCTTT. Translation: CASSLSGDTEAFF.

There are a few counts of this clone. The chain joins TRBV7-2 to TRBJ1-2; no reliable D call. V was clipped by 3 bases and J by 0 bases, with 8 bases between them. CDR3 length: 14 amino acids. Germline V lookup: CDR1 SGHTA, CDR2 FQGNSA. The CDR3 region has the DNA TGTGCCAGCAGCTTCGCCCGGGCTAACTATGGCTACACCTTC. Its protein is CASSFARANYGYTF. Full variable domain (outside the CDR3, taken from reference TRBV7-2 and TRBJ1-2): GAGVSQSPSNKVTEKGKDVELRCDPISGHTALYWYRQSLGQGLEFLIYFQGNSAPDKSGLPSDRFSAERTGGSVSTLTIQRTQQEDSAVYLCASSFARANYGYTFGSGTRLTVV.

The chain combines TRBV19 with TRBJ2-7; 9 bases map to TRBD1. The CDR3 extends over 14 amino acids. Unmatched junction bases numbered 2, after V lost 5 bases and J lost 0 bases. Germline V lookup: CDR1 LNHDA, CDR2 SQIVND (reference sequence). This CDR3 is CASSVGQGSYEQYF. The CDR3 nucleotides read TGTGCCAGTAGTGTGGGACAGGGCTCCTACGAGCAGTACTTC.

The chain is built from TRBV12-3 or TRBV12-4 and TRBJ1-2; D is possibly TRBD1 (6 bases). The CDR3 spans 13 residues. Between the trimmed V and J ends, which lost 5 bases and 4 bases, there was a span of 11 bases. CDR3 sequence reads: CASSPRGGYGYTF. Written as DNA, the CDR3 is TGTGCCAGCAGTCCCAGGGGCGGCTATGGCTACACCTTC.

The genes are TRBV9 and TRBJ2-3, with D possibly being TRBD1 (6 bases). The CDR3 contains 14 residues. Germline V gene lookup returns CDR1 SGDLS and CDR2 YYNGEE. V shed 0 bases and J shed 8 bases, with 13 bases lying between them. The CDR3, as DNA: TGTGCCAGCAGCGTAGAGACGCCACAGGGTACGCAGTATTTT. This encodes CASSVETPQGTQYF.

V gene TRBV20-1 combines with J gene TRBJ2-3; 9 positions agree with TRBD2. Germline V gene lookup returns CDR1 DFQATT and CDR2 SNEGSKA (reference sequence). The CDR3 consists of 15 residues. Losses at the gene ends were 3 bases for V and 1 base for J; bases not matched to a gene: 5. CDR3 amino acids: CSASTRGGGTDTQYF. The DNA of the CDR3 is TGCAGTGCTAGTACGCGGGGGGGCGGCACAGATACGCAGTATTTT.

The V call is TRBV7-3, the J call TRBJ2-3; 11 nucleotides match TRBD2. J gave up 8 bases and V 0 bases, and 10 bases lay outside the gene matches. The CDR3 loop spans 17 amino acids. CDR1 and CDR2 (germline): SGHTA, FQGTGA. This CDR3 reads CASSLTASGGLQGTQYF. Written as DNA, the CDR3 is TGTGCCAGCAGCTTAACGGCTAGCGGGGGGCTGCAGGGTACGCAGTATTTT.